This TCR beta chain is drawn from a study of shared clonotypes between healthy human individuals. The V gene's germline CDR1 is SGHRS and CDR2 YFSETQ. This CDR3 is built from 15 residues. Unmatched junction bases numbered 8, after V lost 2 bases and J lost 8 bases. Sequencing was performed with immunoSEQ multiplex PCR; in TCRdb, only in-frame clones are kept and a portion is missing. The sample lists hundreds of thousands of clones, 90% to 96% seen once, with 0.06% in the top ten. The source of this sequence is a woman younger than 45 in good health. Sequencing was done on a sample of naive CD4+ T cells sorted from blood. Documented subset: CD45RA+ positively selected. V usage is TRBV5-1 and J usage is TRBJ2-1, with 9 bases lining up with TRBD2. Here the CDR3 reads CASSLGGRAGYEQFF. The CDR3 coding sequence is TGCGCCAGCAGCTTAGGCGGGAGGGCGGGTTATGAGCAGTTCTTC.